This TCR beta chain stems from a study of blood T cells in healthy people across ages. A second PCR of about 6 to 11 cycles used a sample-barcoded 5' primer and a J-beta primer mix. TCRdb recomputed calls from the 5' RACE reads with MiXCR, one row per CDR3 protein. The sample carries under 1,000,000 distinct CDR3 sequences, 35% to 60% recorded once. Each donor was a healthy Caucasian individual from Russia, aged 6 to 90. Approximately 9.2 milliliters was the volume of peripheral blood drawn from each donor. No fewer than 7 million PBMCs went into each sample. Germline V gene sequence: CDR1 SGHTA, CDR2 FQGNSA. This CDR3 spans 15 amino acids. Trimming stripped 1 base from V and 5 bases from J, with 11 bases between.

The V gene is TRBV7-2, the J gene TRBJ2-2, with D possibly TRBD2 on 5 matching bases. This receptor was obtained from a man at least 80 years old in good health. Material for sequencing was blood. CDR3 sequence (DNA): TGTGCCAGCAGCTTAGTTGGGAGAGGGACCGGGGAGCTGTTTTTT. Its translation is CASSLVGRGTGELFF.